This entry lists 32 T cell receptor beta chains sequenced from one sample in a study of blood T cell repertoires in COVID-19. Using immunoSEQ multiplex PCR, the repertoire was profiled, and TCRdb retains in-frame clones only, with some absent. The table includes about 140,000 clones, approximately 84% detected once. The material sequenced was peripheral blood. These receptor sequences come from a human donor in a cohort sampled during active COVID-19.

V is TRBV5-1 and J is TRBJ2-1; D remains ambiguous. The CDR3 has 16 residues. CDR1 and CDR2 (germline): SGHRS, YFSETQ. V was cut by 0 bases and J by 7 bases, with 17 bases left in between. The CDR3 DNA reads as TGCGCCAGCAGCTTGGGGGTAGACCCTATGAGGAATGAGCAGTTCTTC. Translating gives CASSLGVDPMRNEQFF.

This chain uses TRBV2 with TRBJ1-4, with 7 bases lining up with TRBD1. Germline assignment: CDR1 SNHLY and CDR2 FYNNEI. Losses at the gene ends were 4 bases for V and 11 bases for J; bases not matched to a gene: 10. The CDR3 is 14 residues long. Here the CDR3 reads CASSGGQGVSKLFF. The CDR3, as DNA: TGTGCCAGCAGTGGAGGGCAGGGGGTCTCTAAACTGTTTTTT.

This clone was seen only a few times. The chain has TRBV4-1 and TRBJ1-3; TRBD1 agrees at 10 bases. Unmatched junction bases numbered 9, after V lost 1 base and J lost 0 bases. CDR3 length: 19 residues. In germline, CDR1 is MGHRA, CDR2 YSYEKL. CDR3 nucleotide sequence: TGCGCCAGCAGCCAAGGGCTTGGACAGGGGGTTCCCTCTGGAAACACCATATATTTT. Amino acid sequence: CASSQGLGQGVPSGNTIYF.

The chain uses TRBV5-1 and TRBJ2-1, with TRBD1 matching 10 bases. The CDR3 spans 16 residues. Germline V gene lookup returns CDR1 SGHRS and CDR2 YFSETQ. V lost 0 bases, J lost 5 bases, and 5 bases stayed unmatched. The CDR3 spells CASSLGDRGGHNEQFF. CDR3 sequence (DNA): TGCGCCAGCAGCTTGGGGGACAGGGGTGGCCACAATGAGCAGTTCTTC.

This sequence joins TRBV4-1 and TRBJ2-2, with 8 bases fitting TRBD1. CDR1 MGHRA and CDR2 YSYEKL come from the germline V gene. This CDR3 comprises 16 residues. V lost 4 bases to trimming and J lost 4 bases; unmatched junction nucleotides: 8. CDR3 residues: CASSRGQGSGTGELFF. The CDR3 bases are TGCGCCAGCAGCCGAGGACAGGGCTCGGGCACCGGGGAGCTGTTTTTT.

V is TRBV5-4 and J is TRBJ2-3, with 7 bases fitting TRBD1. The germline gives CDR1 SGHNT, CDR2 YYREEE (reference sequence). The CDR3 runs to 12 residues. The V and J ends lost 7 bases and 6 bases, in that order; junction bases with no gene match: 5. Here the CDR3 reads CASSTGYDTQYF. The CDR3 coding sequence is TGTGCCAGCTCGACAGGGTACGATACGCAGTATTTT.

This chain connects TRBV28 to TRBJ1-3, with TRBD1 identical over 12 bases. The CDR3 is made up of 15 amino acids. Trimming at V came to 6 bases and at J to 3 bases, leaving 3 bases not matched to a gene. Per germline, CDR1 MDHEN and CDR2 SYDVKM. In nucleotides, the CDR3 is TGTGCCAGCAGGGGGACAGGGGGCGATGGAAACACCATATATTTT. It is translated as CASRGTGGDGNTIYF.

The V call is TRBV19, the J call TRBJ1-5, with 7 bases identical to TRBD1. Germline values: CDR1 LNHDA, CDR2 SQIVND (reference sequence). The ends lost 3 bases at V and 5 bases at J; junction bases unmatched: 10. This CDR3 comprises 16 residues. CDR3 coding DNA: TGTGCCAGTAGTATCCAGGGACAGAGAAACCATCAGCCCCAGCATTTT. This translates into CASSIQGQRNHQPQHF.

The CDR3 DNA is TGTGCCAGCAGTTCCAGGGGGCTTTTTGGAAACACCATATATTTT. Translation gives CASSSRGLFGNTIYF. The chain links TRBV27 to TRBJ1-3; 8 bases fit TRBD1. V trimming: 4 bases; J trimming: 3 bases; junction bases outside the gene matches: 5. The CDR3 is 15 residues long. Germline lookup yields CDR1 MNHEY and CDR2 SMNVEV (reference sequence).

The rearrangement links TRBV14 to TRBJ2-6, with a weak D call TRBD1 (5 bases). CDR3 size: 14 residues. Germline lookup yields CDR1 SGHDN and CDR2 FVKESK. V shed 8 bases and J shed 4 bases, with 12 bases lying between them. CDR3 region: CASQDRAGANVLTF. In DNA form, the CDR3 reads TGTGCCAGCCAAGACAGAGCCGGGGCCAACGTCCTGACTTTC. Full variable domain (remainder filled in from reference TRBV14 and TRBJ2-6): EAGVTQFPSHSVIEKGQTVTLRCDPISGHDNLYWYRRVMGKEIKFLLHFVKESKQDESGMPNNRFLAERTGGTYSTLKVQPAELEDSGVYFCASQDRAGANVLTFGAGSRLTVL.

The CDR3 nucleotides read TGTGCCAGCAGCGTAGGCCAGGGGATAAATGAGCAGTTCTTC. Residues: CASSVGQGINEQFF. This chain connects TRBV9 to TRBJ2-1; D might be TRBD1 (6 bases). The CDR3 has 14 amino acids. V lost 0 bases, J lost 7 bases, and 11 bases lay in between. Germline V gene lookup returns CDR1 SGDLS and CDR2 YYNGEE.

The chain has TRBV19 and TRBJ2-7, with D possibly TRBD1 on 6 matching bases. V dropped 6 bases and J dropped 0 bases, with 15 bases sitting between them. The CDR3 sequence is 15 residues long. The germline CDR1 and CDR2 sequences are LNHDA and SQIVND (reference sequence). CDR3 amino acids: CASSKQGKLSYEQYF. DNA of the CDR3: TGTGCCAGTAGCAAACAGGGCAAACTCTCCTACGAGCAGTACTTC.

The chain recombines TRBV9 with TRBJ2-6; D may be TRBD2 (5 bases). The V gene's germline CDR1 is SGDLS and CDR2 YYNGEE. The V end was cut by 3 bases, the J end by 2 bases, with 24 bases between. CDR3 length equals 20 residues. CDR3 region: CASSDGLPGDLRAGANVLTF. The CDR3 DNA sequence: TGTGCCAGCAGCGACGGACTTCCCGGTGATTTGCGGGCTGGGGCCAACGTCCTGACTTTC.

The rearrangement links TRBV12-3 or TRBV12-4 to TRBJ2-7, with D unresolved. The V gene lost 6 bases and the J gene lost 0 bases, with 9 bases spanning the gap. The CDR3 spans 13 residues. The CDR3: CASRPSSSYEQYF. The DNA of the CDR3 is TGTGCCAGCAGACCGTCGAGCTCCTACGAGCAGTACTTC.

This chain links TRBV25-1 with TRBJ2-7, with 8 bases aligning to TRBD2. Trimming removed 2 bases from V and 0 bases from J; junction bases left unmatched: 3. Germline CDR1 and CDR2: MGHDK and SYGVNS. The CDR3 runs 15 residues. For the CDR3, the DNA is TGTGCCAGCAGTGAAAGCCTAGCGGGCTCCTACGAGCAGTACTTC. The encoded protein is CASSESLAGSYEQYF.

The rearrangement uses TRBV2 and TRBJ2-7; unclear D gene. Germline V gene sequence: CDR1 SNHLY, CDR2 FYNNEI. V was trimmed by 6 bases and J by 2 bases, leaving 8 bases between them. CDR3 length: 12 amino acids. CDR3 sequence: CASRYETYEQYF. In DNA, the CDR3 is TGTGCCAGCAGGTACGAGACCTACGAGCAGTACTTC. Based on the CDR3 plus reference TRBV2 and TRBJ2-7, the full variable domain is EPEVTQTPSHQVTQMGQEVILRCVPISNHLYFYWYRQILGQKVEFLVSFYNNEISEKSEIFDDQFSVERPDGSNFTLKIRSTKLEDSAMYFCASRYETYEQYFGPGTRLTVT.

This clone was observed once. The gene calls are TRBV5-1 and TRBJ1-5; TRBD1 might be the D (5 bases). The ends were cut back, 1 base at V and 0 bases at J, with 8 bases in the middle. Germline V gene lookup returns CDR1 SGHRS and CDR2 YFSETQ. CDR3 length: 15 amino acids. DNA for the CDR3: TGCGCCAGCAGCTTGATGGGGGGTAGCAATCAGCCCCAGCATTTT. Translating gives CASSLMGGSNQPQHF.

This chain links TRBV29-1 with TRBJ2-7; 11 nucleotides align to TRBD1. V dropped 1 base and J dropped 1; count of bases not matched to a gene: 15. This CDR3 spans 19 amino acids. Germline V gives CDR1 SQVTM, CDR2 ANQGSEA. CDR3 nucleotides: TGCAGCGTTGAAGGCCGGGGGACAGGGGGGATTACATCATCCTACGAGCAGTACTTC. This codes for CSVEGRGTGGITSSYEQYF.

The DNA for the CDR3 is TGCGCCAGCAGCTTGTGGGGGACTGTGCCGGAGGAGCAGTTCTTC. Translating gives CASSLWGTVPEEQFF. The rearrangement joins TRBV5-1 to TRBJ2-1; the D gene is possibly TRBD2 (6 bases). The ends were cut back, 1 base at V and 10 bases at J, with 18 bases in the middle. This CDR3 has 15 amino acids. Per germline, CDR1 SGHRS and CDR2 YFSETQ.

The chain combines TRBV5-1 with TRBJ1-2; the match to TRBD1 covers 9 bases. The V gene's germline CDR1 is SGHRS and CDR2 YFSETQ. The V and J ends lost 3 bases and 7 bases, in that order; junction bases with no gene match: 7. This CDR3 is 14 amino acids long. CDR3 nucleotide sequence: TGCGCCAGCAGCTCTCCGGGACAGGGCTCTGGCTACACCTTC. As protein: CASSSPGQGSGYTF.

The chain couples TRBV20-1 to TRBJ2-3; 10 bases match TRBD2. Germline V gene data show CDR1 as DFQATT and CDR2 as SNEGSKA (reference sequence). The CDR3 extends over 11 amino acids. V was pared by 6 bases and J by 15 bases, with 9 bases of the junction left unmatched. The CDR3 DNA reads TGCAGTGCCCAGATAGCGGGGGGCCTCTATTTT. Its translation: CSAQIAGGLYF.

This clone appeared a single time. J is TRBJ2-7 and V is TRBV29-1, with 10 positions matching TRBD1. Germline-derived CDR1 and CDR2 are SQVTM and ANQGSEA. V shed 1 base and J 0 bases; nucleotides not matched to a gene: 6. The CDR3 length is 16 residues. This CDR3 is CSVEGGDRGLSYEQYF. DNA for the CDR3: TGCAGCGTTGAAGGAGGGGACAGGGGTCTCTCCTACGAGCAGTACTTC.

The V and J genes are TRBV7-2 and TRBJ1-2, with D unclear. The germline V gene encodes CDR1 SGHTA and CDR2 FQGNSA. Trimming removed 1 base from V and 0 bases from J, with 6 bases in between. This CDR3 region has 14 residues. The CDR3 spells CASSLVGTNYGYTF. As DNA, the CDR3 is TGTGCCAGCAGCTTAGTCGGGACTAACTATGGCTACACCTTC.

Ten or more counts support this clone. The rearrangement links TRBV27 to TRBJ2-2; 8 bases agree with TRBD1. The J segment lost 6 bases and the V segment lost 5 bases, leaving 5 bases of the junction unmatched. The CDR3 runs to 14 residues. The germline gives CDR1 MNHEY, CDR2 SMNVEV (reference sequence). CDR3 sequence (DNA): TGTGCCAGCAGTCCAGGGGGCTCATCCGGGGAGCTGTTTTTT. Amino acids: CASSPGGSSGELFF.

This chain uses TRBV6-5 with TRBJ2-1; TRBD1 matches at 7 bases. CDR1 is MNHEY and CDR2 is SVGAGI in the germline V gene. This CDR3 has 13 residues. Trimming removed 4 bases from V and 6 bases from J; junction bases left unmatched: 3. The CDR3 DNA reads TGTGCCAGCAGTTTCAGACAGGGCAATGAGCAGTTCTTC. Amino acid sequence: CASSFRQGNEQFF.

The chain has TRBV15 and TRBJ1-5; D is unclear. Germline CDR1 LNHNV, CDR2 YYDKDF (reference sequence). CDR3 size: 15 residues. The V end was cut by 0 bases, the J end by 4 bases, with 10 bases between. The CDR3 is CATSRDLGANQPQHF. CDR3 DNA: TGTGCCACCAGCAGAGATCTAGGCGCTAATCAGCCCCAGCATTTT.

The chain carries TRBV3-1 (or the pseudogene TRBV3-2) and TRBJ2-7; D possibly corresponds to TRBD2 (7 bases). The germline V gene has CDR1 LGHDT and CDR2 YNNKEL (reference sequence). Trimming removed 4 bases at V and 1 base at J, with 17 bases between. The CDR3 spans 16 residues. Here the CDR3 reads CASSLRTGGMSYEQYF. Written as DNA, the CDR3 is TGTGCCAGCAGCCTCCGAACGGGGGGCATGTCCTACGAGCAGTACTTC.

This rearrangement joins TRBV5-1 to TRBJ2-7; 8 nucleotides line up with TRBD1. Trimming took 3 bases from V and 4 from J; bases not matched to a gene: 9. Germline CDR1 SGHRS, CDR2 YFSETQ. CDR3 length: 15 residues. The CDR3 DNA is TGCGCCAGCAGCTCACCCGGACAGGGATTGTACGAGCAGTACTTC. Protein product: CASSSPGQGLYEQYF.

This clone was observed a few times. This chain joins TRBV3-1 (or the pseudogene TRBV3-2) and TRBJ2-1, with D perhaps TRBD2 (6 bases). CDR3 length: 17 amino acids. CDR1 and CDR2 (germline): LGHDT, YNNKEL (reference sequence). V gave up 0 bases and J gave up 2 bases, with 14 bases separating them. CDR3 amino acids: CASSQDVGTATYNEQFF. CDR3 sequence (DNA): TGTGCCAGCAGCCAAGACGTAGGGACTGCGACCTACAATGAGCAGTTCTTC.

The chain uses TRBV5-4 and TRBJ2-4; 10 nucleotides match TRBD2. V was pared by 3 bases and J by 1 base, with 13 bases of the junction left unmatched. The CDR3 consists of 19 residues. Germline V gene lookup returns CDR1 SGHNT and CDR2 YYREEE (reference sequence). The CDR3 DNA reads TGTGCCAGCAGCTCCGAGGCTAGCGGGGGCACGGGGGCCAAAAACATTCAGTACTTC. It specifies CASSSEASGGTGAKNIQYF. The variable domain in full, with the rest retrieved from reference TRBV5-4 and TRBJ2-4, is ETGVTQSPTHLIKTRGQQVTLRCSSQSGHNTVSWYQQALGQGPQFIFQYYREEENGRGNFPPRFSGLQFPNYSSELNVNALELDDSALYLCASSSEASGGTGAKNIQYFGAGTRLSVL.

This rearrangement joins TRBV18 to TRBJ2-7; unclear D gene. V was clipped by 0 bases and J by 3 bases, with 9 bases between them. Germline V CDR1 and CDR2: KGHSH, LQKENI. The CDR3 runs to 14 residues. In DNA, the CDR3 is TGTGCCAGCTCACCACCGGGCAGGATCTACGAGCAGTACTTC. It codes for CASSPPGRIYEQYF.

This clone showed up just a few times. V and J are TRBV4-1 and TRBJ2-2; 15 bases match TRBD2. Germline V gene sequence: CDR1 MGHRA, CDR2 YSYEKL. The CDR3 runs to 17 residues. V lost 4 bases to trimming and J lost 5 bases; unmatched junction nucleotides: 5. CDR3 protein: CASSRGLAGGRTGELFF. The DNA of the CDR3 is TGCGCCAGCAGCCGCGGACTAGCGGGGGGGAGGACCGGGGAGCTGTTTTTT.